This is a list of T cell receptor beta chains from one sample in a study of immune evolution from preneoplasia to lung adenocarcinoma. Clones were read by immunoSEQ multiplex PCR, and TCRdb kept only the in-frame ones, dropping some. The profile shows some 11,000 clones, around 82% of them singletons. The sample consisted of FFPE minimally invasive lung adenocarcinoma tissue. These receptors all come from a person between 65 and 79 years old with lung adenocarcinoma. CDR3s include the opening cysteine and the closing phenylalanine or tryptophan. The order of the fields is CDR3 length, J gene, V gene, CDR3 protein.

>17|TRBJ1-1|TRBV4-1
CASSQPINRGSDTEAFF
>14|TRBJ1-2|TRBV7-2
CASSLAGTAYGYTF
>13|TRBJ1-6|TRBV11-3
CASSFGGNSPLHF
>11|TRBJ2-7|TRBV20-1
CSAREMYEQYF
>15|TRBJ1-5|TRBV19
CASRQGSMGNQPQHF
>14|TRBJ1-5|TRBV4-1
CASSQVLGNQPQHF
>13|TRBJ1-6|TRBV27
CASQGVQGSPLHF
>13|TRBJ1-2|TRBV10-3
CAISEHDLTGYTF
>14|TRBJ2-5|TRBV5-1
CASSLGGPQETQYF
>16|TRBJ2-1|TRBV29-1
CSVSGMGGAAYNEQFF
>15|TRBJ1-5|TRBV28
CASSFLRGRNQPQHF
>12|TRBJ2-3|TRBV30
CASLTGADTQYF
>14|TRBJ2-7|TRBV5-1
CASSLGLASYEQYF
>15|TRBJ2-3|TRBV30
CAWERGRGFTDTQYF
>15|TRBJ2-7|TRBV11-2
CASSLSSSGSYEQYF
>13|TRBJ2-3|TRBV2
CASSFRATDTQYF
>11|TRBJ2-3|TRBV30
CAWRSADTQYF
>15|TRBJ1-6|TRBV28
CASSKRQGALSPLHF
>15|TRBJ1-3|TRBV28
CASSPTGTSGNTIYF
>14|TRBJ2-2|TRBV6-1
CASSVGGNTGELFF
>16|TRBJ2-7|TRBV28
CASSFPMGTFSYEQYF
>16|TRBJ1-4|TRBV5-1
CASRTGDRADNEKLFF
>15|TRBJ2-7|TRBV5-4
CASSNGNSASYEQYF
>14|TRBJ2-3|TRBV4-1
CASSQTGYTDTQYF
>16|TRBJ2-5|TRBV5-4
CASSSLLAGYQETQYF
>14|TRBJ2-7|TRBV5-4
CASSVDRGPSEQYF
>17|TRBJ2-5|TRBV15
CATSRDRRGGPQETQYF
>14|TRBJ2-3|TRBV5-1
CASSPQDSTDTQYF
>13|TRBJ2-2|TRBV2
CASSDINTGELFF